The rows below give T cell receptor beta chains drawn from one sample of a study of cytomegalovirus exposure and HLA in healthy donors. The method was immunoSEQ multiplex PCR; TCRdb's version includes in-frame clones alone and lacks a portion of them. The sample shows approximately 270,000 clones, roughly 90% of them seen only once. The sample taken for sequencing was PBMCs. The origin of the receptors is a young man in good health and CMV-seropositive. CDR3s include the opening cysteine and the closing phenylalanine or tryptophan. A D gene is named only where the DNA matches it firmly. The size field is filled for only some rows; it gives once, few, many or a size class.

J	V	D	size	CDR3	DNA
TRBJ2-7	TRBV11-2	TRBD2	NA	CASSSRDYFYEQYF	TGTGCCAGCAGCTCCCGGGACTACTTCTACGAGCAGTACTTC
TRBJ1-5	TRBV4-2	NA	NA	CASSQDPGANQPQHF	TGTGCCAGCAGCCAAGATCCAGGGGCAAACCAGCCCCAGCATTTT
TRBJ1-1	TRBV5-1	NA	NA	CASSLEAGSTEAFF	TGCGCCAGCAGCTTGGAGGCCGGGAGCACTGAAGCTTTCTTT
TRBJ2-7	TRBV6-5	TRBD2	NA	CASTPPGGAYEQYF	TGTGCCAGCACACCCCCCGGGGGGGCCTACGAGCAGTACTTC
TRBJ1-1	TRBV5-7	NA	NA	CASIRSIYTDDTEAFF	TGTGCCAGCATCAGGAGTATTTATACGGACGACACTGAAGCTTTCTTT
TRBJ2-1	TRBV25-1	TRBD2	NA	CASSQAGGPYAEQFF	TGTGCCAGCAGCCAAGCGGGAGGGCCGTACGCTGAGCAGTTCTTC
TRBJ2-1	TRBV27	NA	NA	CASSLSGQKYYNEQFF	TGTGCCAGCAGTTTATCCGGACAGAAGTACTACAATGAGCAGTTCTTC
TRBJ2-5	TRBV6-1	TRBD2	NA	CASRAREGGETQYF	TGTGCCAGCCGGGCCAGGGAGGGAGGAGAGACCCAGTACTTC
TRBJ2-7	TRBV18	NA	NA	CASSPRQGRTYEQYF	TGTGCCAGCTCACCACGCCAGGGCAGGACCTACGAGCAGTACTTC
TRBJ1-2	TRBV18	TRBD1	NA	CASSPDRVIFDGYTF	TGTGCCAGCTCACCGGACAGGGTAATATTCGATGGCTACACCTTC
TRBJ2-7	TRBV27	TRBD2	NA	CASSLRRGSLYEQYF	TGTGCCAGCAGTTTACGGCGCGGGAGTCTCTACGAGCAGTACTTC
TRBJ2-1	TRBV7-9	NA	NA	CASSPGGYNEQFF	TGTGCCAGCAGCCCCGGCGGCTACAATGAGCAGTTCTTC
TRBJ2-3	TRBV6-5	TRBD2	NA	CASRPGTSGRNTQYF	TGTGCCAGCAGGCCCGGGACTAGCGGGAGAAATACGCAGTATTTT
TRBJ2-1	TRBV7-7	NA	NA	CASSYEGKEQFF	TGTGCCAGCAGCTATGAGGGGAAGGAGCAGTTCTTC
TRBJ2-3	TRBV4-1	NA	once	CASSQARRDTQYF	TGCGCCAGCAGCCAAGCTAGGAGAGATACGCAGTATTTT
TRBJ2-5	TRBV20-1	NA	NA	CSATRGETQYF	TGCAGTGCTACTCGGGGAGAGACCCAGTACTTC
TRBJ2-1	TRBV7-7	TRBD2	NA	CASSPTVAGSYNEQFF	TGTGCCAGCAGTCCAACAGTAGCGGGTTCCTACAATGAGCAGTTCTTC
TRBJ2-1	TRBV11-2	NA	NA	CASSLWGKDEQFF	TGTGCCAGCAGCTTATGGGGTAAGGATGAGCAGTTCTTC
TRBJ2-1	TRBV27	NA	NA	CASSRIMYNNEQFF	TGTGCCAGCAGCCGGATTATGTACAACAATGAGCAGTTCTTC
TRBJ2-5	TRBV15	NA	NA	CATSRGQIQETQYF	TGTGCCACCAGCAGAGGTCAGATACAAGAGACCCAGTACTTC
TRBJ2-7	TRBV4-1	NA	NA	CASSHLSGASSYEQYF	TGCGCCAGCAGCCACCTTAGCGGAGCAAGCTCCTACGAGCAGTACTTC
TRBJ2-5	TRBV7-7	NA	NA	CASSAGSRGLETQYF	TGTGCCAGCAGCGCAGGGTCGAGGGGGTTGGAGACCCAGTACTTC
TRBJ1-1	TRBV11-2	TRBD1	NA	CASSYRGRSTEAFF	TGTGCCAGCAGCTACAGGGGTAGGAGCACTGAAGCTTTCTTT
TRBJ2-3	TRBV5-1	NA	NA	CASSSTNFGGSDTQYF	TGCGCCAGCAGCTCTACCAATTTCGGAGGGTCCGATACGCAGTATTTT
TRBJ1-2	TRBV5-1	TRBD1	NA	CASTGLGQGDGYTF	TGCGCCAGCACAGGCTTGGGACAGGGAGATGGCTACACCTTC
TRBJ2-3	TRBV27	NA	NA	CASSEVAGSATDTQYF	TGTGCCAGCAGTGAGGTGGCGGGATCGGCCACAGATACGCAGTATTTT
TRBJ1-5	TRBV7-2	NA	NA	CASSLGGPGTAQPQHF	TGTGCCAGCAGCTTAGGAGGCCCGGGGACTGCTCAGCCCCAGCATTTT
TRBJ2-1	TRBV28	TRBD2	NA	CASSSTAGFSYNEQFF	TGTGCCAGCAGTTCTACAGCGGGATTCTCCTACAATGAGCAGTTCTTC
TRBJ2-4	TRBV6-5	NA	NA	CASSYSRQGYIQYF	TGTGCCAGCAGTTACTCGAGGCAGGGCTACATTCAGTACTTC
TRBJ1-3	TRBV19	NA	NA	CASSIEGLGPSGNTIYF	TGTGCCAGTAGTATAGAAGGTCTAGGGCCTTCCGGAAACACCATATATTTT
TRBJ1-1	TRBV5-6	TRBD1	few	CASSPPGQGFGTEAFF	TGTGCCAGCAGCCCACCGGGACAGGGTTTCGGCACTGAAGCTTTCTTT
TRBJ2-7	TRBV4-1	NA	few	CASSQAPAISYEQYF	TGCGCCAGCAGCCAAGCTCCGGCGATCTCCTACGAGCAGTACTTC
TRBJ2-7	TRBV9	NA	NA	CASSFRDGFSYEQYF	TGTGCCAGCAGCTTCCGGGACGGGTTCTCCTACGAGCAGTACTTC
TRBJ2-1	TRBV5-1	TRBD2	NA	CASSLSGSSYNEQFF	TGCGCCAGCAGCCTTAGCGGGAGCTCCTACAATGAGCAGTTCTTC
TRBJ2-1	TRBV27	NA	NA	CASSLDGHNEQFF	TGTGCCAGCAGTTTGGACGGACACAATGAGCAGTTCTTC
TRBJ2-3	TRBV6-1	NA	once	CASTSRGAERNTQYF	TGTGCCAGCACTTCAAGGGGAGCGGAACGAAATACGCAGTATTTT
TRBJ1-2	TRBV28	NA	NA	CASSLWRGRGYTF	TGTGCCAGCAGTTTATGGCGGGGTCGGGGCTACACCTTC
TRBJ1-5	TRBV5-1	NA	few	CASSLGGGVGQPQHF	TGCGCCAGCAGCTTGGGCGGAGGCGTCGGTCAGCCCCAGCATTTT
TRBJ2-7	TRBV9	TRBD2	NA	CASSVGPAGASYEQYF	TGTGCCAGCAGCGTAGGGCCAGCGGGAGCCTCCTACGAGCAGTACTTC
TRBJ1-2	TRBV14	TRBD1	NA	CASSQEWQGVYGYTF	TGTGCCAGCAGCCAAGAGTGGCAGGGGGTCTATGGCTACACCTTC
TRBJ1-2	TRBV5-6	NA	NA	CASSRVLVLGYTF	TGTGCCAGCAGCCGGGTTTTGGTGCTTGGCTACACCTTC
TRBJ1-1	TRBV19	NA	NA	CASRAGTEAFF	TGTGCCAGTAGGGCCGGCACTGAAGCTTTCTTT
TRBJ2-1	TRBV4-1	NA	NA	CASSSTVLAVYNEQFF	TGCGCCAGCAGCTCCACCGTACTAGCAGTCTACAATGAGCAGTTCTTC
TRBJ2-1	TRBV5-1	TRBD2	NA	CASSLGSSGLYNEQFF	TGCGCCAGCAGCTTGGGGTCTAGCGGGCTATACAATGAGCAGTTCTTC
TRBJ1-5	TRBV10-3	NA	NA	CAISQGRLYYSNQPQHF	TGTGCCATCAGTCAGGGGCGATTATATTATAGCAATCAGCCCCAGCATTTC
TRBJ2-7	TRBV18	NA	NA	CASSHGTALRRSYEQYF	TGTGCCAGCTCACACGGGACGGCCCTTCGACGCTCCTACGAGCAGTACTTC
TRBJ2-2	TRBV7-2	NA	NA	CASSLEVGELFF	TGTGCCAGCAGCTTAGAGGTCGGGGAGCTGTTTTTT
TRBJ1-5	TRBV18	NA	NA	CASSPRYDQPQHF	TGTGCCAGCTCACCACGATACGATCAGCCCCAGCATTTT
TRBJ1-3	TRBV7-9	NA	NA	CASSLLKSGQRGNTIYF	TGTGCCAGCAGCTTACTCAAATCTGGACAGCGAGGAAACACCATATATTTT
TRBJ1-4	TRBV27	NA	once	CASMREGGLGEKLFF	TGTGCCAGCATGAGGGAGGGAGGGCTGGGAGAAAAACTGTTTTTT